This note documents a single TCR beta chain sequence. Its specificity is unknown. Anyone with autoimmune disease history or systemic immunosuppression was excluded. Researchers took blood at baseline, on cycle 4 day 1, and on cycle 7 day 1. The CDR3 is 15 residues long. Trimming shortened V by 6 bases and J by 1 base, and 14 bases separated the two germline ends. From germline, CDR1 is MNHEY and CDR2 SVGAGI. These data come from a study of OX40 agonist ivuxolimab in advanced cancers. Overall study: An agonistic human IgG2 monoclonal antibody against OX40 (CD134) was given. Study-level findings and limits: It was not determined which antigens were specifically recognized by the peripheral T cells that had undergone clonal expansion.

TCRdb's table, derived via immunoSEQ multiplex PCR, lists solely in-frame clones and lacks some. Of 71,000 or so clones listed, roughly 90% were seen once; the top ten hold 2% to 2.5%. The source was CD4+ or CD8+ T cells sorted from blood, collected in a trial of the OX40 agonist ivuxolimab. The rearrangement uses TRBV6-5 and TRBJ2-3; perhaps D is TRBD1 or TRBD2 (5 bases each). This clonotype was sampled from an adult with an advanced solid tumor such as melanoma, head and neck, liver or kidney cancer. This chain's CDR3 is CASRTRRGRTDTQYF. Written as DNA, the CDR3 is TGTGCCAGCAGGACCCGACGGGGACGCACAGATACGCAGTATTTT.